This T cell receptor (beta chain) emerged from a study of OX40 agonist ivuxolimab in advanced cancers. This clone was counted a few times. Per germline, CDR1 SGHAT and CDR2 FQNNGV. Trimming removed 1 base from V and 0 bases from J, with 15 bases in between. This CDR3 contains 17 residues. Only in-frame clones appear in the TCRdb table, and some are missing; sequencing was by immunoSEQ multiplex PCR. The sample lists nearly 25,000 clones, 65% to 85% occurring once. This chain links TRBV11-2 with TRBJ1-2, with D unclear. The sample here was CD4+ or CD8+ T cells sorted from blood, taken in a trial of the OX40 agonist ivuxolimab. The TCR sequence derives from an adult with an advanced solid tumor such as melanoma, head and neck, liver or kidney cancer. CDR3 coding DNA: TGTGCCAGCAGCTTAGGGGTCTCCTCCTCTTCTAACTATGGCTACACCTTC. It encodes CASSLGVSSSSNYGYTF.